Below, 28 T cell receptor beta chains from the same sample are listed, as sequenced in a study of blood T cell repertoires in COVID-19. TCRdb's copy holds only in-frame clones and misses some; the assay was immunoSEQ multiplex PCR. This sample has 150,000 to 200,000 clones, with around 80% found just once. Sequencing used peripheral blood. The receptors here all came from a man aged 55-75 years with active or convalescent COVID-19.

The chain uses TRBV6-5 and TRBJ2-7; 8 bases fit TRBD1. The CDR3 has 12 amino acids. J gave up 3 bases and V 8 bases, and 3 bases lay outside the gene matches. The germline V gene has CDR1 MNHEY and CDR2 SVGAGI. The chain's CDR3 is CASGTGNYEQYF. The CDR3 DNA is TGTGCCAGCGGGACAGGAAACTACGAGCAGTACTTC.

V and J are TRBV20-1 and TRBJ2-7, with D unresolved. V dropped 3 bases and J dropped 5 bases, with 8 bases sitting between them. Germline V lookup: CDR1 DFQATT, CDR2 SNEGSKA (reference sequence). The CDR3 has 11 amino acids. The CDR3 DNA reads TGCAGTGCTAGGCGGCGCGACGAGCAGTACTTC. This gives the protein CSARRRDEQYF.

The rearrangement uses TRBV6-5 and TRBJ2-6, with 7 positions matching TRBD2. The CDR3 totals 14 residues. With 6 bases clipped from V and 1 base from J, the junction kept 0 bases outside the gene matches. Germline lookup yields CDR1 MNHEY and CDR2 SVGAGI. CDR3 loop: CASSGGSGANVLTF. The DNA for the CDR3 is TGTGCCAGCAGCGGGGGGTCTGGGGCCAACGTCCTGACTTTC.

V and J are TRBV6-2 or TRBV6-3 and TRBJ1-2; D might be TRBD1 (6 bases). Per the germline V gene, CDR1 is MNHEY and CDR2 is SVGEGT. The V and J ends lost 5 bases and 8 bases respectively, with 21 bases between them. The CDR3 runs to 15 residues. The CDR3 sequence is CASSDPSPRGEGYTF. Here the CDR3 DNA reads TGTGCCAGCAGTGACCCTTCACCCAGGGGTGAGGGCTACACCTTC.

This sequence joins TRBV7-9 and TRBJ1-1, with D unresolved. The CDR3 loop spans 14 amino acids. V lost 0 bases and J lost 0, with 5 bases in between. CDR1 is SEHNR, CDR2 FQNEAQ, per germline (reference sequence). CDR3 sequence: CASSLASVNTEAFF. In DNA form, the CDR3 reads TGTGCCAGCAGCTTAGCTTCAGTGAACACTGAAGCTTTCTTT.

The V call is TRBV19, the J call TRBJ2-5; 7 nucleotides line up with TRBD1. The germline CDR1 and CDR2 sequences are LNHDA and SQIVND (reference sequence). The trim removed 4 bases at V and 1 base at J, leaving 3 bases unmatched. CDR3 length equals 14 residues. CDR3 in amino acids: CASSTGTAQETQYF. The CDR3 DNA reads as TGTGCCAGTAGTACCGGGACAGCCCAAGAGACCCAGTACTTC.

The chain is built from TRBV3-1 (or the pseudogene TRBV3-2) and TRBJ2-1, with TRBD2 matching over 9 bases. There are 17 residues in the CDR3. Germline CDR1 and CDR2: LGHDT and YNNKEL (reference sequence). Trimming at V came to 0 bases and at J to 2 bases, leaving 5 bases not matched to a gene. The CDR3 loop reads CASSQDHPSGAYNEQFF. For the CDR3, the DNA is TGTGCCAGCAGCCAAGATCACCCTAGCGGGGCCTACAATGAGCAGTTCTTC.

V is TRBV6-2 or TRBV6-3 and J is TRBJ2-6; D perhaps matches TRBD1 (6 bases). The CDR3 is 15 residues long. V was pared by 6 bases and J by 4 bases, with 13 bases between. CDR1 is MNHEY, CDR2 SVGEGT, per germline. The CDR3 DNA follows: TGTGCCAGCAGCCCAGGGGTGGCGGGGGCCAACGTCCTGACTTTC. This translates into CASSPGVAGANVLTF.

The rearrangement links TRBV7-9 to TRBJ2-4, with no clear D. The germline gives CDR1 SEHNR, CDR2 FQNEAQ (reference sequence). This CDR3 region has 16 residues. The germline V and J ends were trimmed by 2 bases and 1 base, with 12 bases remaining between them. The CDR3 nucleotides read TGTGCCAGCAGCTTAATGCGTGATCGGGCCAAAAACATTCAGTACTTC. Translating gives CASSLMRDRAKNIQYF.

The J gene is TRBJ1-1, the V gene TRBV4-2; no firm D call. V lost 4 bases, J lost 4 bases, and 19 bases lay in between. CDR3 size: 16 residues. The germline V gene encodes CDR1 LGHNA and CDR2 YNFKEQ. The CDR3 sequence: CASSPRSFGETTEAFF. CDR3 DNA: TGTGCCAGCAGCCCAAGATCTTTCGGGGAGACCACTGAAGCTTTCTTT.

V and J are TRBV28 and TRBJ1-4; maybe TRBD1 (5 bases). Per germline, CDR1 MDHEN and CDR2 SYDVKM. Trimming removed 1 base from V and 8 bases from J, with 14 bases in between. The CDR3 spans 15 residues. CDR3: CASSLSAGLSEKLFF. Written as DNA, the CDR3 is TGTGCCAGCAGTTTATCGGCAGGGTTGAGCGAAAAACTGTTTTTT.

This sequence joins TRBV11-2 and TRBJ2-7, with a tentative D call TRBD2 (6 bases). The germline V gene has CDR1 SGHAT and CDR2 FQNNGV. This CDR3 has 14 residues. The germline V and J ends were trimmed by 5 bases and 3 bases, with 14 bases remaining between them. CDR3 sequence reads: CASSPRLVSYEQYF. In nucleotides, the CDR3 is TGTGCCAGCAGCCCCCGACTAGTAAGCTACGAGCAGTACTTC.

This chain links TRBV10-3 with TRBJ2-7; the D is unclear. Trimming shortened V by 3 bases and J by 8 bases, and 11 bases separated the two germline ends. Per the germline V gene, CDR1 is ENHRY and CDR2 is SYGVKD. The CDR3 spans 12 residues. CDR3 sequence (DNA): TGTGCCATCAGTGACTCTGTTGAGCAGCAGTACTTC. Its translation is CAISDSVEQQYF.

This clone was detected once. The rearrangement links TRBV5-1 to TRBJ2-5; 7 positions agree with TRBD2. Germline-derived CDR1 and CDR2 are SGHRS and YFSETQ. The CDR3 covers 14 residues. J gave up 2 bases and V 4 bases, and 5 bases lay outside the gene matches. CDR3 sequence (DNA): TGCGCCAGCAGCGTCTCGGGGGGTCAAGAGACCCAGTACTTC. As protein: CASSVSGGQETQYF.

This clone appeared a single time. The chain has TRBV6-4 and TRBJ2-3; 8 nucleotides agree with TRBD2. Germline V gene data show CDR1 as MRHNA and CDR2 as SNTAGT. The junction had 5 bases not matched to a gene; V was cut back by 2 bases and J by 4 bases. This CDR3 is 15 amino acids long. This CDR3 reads CASSDNSGNPDTQYF. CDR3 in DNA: TGTGCCAGCAGTGACAATAGCGGGAACCCAGATACGCAGTATTTT.

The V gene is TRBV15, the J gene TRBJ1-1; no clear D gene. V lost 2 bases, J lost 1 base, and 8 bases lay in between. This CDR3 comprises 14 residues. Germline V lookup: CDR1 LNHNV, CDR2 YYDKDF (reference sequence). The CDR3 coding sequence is TGTGCCACCAGCAGAAAGTCAGGGAACACTGAAGCTTTCTTT. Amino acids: CATSRKSGNTEAFF.

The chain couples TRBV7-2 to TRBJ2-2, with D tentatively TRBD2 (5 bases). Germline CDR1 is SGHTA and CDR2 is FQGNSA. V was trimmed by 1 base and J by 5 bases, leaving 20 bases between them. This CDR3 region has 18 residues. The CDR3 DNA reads TGTGCCAGCAGCTTAGTATTTGGGAGCGGCCAAGGGACCGGGGAGCTGTTTTTT. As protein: CASSLVFGSGQGTGELFF.

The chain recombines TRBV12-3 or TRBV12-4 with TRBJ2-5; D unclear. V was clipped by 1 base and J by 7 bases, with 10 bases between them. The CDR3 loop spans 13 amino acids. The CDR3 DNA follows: TGTGCCAGCAGTTTAGTTAGTTCTGGGACCCAGTACTTC. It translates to CASSLVSSGTQYF.

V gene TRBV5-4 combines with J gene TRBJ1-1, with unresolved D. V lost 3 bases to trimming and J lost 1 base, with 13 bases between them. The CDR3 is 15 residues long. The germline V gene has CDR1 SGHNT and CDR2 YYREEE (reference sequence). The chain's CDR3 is CASSSGGAPNTEAFF. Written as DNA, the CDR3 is TGTGCCAGCAGCTCCGGTGGAGCTCCGAACACTGAAGCTTTCTTT.

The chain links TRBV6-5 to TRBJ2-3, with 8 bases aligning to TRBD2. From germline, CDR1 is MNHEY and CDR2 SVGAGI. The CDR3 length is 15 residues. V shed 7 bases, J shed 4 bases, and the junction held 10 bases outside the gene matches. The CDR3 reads CASKAWTSPADTQYF. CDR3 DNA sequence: TGTGCCAGCAAGGCGTGGACTAGCCCCGCAGATACGCAGTATTTT.

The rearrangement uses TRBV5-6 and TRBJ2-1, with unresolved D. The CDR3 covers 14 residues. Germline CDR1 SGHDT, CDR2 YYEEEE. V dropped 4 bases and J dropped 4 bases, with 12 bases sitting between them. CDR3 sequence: CASSPASEYNEQFF. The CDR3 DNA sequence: TGTGCCAGCAGCCCTGCCAGTGAATACAATGAGCAGTTCTTC.

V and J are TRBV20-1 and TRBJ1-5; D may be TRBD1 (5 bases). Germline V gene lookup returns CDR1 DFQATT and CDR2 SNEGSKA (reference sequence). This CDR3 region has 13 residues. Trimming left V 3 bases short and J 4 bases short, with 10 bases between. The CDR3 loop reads CSASAGVNQPQHF. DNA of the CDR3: TGCAGTGCTAGTGCGGGGGTAAATCAGCCCCAGCATTTT.

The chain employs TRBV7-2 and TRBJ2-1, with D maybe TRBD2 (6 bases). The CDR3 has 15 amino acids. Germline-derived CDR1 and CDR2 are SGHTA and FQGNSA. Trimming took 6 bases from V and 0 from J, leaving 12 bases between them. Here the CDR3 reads CASSTSSSSYNEQFF. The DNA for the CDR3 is TGTGCCAGCAGTACTAGCTCGAGCTCCTACAATGAGCAGTTCTTC.

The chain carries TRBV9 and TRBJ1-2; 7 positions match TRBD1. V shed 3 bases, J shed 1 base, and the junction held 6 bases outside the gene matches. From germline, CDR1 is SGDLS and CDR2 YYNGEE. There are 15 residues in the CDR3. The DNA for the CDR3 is TGTGCCAGCAGCGGAGGGACAGCCTTTAACTATGGCTACACCTTC. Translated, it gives CASSGGTAFNYGYTF.

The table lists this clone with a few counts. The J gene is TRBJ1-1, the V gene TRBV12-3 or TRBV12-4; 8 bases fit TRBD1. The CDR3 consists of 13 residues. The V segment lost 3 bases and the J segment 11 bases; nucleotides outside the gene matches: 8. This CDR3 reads CASSFDRGSHAFF. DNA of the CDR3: TGTGCCAGCAGTTTTGACAGGGGTAGCCACGCTTTCTTT.

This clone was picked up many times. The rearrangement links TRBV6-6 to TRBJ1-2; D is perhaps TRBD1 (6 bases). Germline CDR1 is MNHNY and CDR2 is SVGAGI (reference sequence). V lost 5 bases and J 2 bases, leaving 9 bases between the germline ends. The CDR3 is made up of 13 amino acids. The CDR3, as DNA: TGTGCCAGCAGTGTTCAGGGGAACTATGGCTACACCTTC. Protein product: CASSVQGNYGYTF.

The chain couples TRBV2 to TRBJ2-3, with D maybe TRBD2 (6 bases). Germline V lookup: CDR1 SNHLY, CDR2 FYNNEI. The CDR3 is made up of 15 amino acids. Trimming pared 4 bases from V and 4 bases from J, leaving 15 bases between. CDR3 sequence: CASSVGDSKSDTQYF. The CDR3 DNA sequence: TGTGCCAGCAGTGTGGGGGACTCAAAATCAGATACGCAGTATTTT.

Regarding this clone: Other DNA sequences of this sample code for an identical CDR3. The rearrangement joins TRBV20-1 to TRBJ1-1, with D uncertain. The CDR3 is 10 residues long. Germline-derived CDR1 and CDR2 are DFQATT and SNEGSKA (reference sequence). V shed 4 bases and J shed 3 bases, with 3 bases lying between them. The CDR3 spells CSATDTEAFF. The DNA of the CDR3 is TGCAGTGCTACCGACACTGAAGCTTTCTTT.